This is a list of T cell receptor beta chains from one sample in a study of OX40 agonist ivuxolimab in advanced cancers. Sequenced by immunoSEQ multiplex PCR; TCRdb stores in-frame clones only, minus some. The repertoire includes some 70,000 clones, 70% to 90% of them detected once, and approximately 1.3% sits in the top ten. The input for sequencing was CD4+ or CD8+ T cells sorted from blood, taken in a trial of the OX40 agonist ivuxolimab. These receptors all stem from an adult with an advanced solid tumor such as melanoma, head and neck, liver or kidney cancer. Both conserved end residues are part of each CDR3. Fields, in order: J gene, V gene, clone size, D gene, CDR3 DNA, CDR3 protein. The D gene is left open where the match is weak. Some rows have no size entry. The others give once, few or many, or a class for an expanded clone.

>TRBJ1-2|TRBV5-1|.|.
TGCGCCAGCAGCTTGGAGTCGGGGATCTATGGCTACACCTTC
CASSLESGIYGYTF
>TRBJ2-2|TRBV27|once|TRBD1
TGTGCCAGCAGTTTATGGGACAGGGGGTTCGCCGGGGAGCTGTTTTTT
CASSLWDRGFAGELFF
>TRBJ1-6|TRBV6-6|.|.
TGTGCCAGCGTCACACGGTCGGGCTCTGGTAATTCACCCCTCCACTTT
CASVTRSGSGNSPLHF
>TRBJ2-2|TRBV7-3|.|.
TGTGCCAGCCGGATGGACACCGGGGAGCTGTTTTTT
CASRMDTGELFF
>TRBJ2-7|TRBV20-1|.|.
TGCAGTGCCCCCTTGGGGTGGGAGCAGTACTTC
CSAPLGWEQYF
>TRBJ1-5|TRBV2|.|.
TGTGCCAGCAGGGAAATTTCTGGGAATCAGCCCCAGCATTTT
CASREISGNQPQHF
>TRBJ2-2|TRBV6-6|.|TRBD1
TGTGCCAGCACTTCTTGGACAGGGGTTAGGGGGGAGCTGTTTTTT
CASTSWTGVRGELFF
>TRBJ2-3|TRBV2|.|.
TGTGCCAGCAGGGGCCCTTGGGTAGATACGCAGTATTTT
CASRGPWVDTQYF
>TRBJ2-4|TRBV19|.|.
TGTGCCAGTAGAGACCAGGACAGAGCCAAAAACATTCAGTACTTC
CASRDQDRAKNIQYF
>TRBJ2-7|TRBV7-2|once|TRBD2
TGTGCCAGCAGCTTTCGGGGCGGGAGTGGGGAGCAGTACTTC
CASSFRGGSGEQYF
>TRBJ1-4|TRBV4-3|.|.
TGCGCCAGCAGCCAAGATGGGCTAATTAATGAAAAACTGTTTTTT
CASSQDGLINEKLFF
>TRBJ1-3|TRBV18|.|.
TGTGCCAGCTCACCACGGTCGGGAATGGGCTCTGCTGGAAACACCATATATTTT
CASSPRSGMGSAGNTIYF
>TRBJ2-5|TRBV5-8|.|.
TGTGCCAGCAGCTTTGGCGGCGGCGGAGGGCGTGAGACCCAGTACTTC
CASSFGGGGGRETQYF
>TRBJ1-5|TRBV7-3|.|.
TGTGCCAGTTGCGGGTTGGATCAGCCCCAGCATTTT
CASCGLDQPQHF
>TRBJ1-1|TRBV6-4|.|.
TGTGCCAGCAGTGCCGACATGCGGGGCACTGAAGCTTTCTTT
CASSADMRGTEAFF
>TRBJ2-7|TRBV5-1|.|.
TGCGCCAGCAGCTTGGGGACGCCGAGCTCCTACGAGCAGTACTTC
CASSLGTPSSYEQYF
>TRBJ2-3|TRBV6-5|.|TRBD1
TGTGCCAGCAGTCAGCGGACAGGGGAAGATACGCAGTATTTT
CASSQRTGEDTQYF
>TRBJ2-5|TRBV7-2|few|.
TGTGCCAGCAGCTTCGGTGGAGAGACCCAGTACTTC
CASSFGGETQYF
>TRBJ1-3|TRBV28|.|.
TGTGCCAGCAGTGATGGCAGGGCCGCTGGAAACACCATATATTTT
CASSDGRAAGNTIYF
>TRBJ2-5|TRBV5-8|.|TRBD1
TGTGCCAGCAGCTCGGGACAGGGTCAAGAGACCCAGTACTTC
CASSSGQGQETQYF
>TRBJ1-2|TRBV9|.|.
TGTGCCAGCGCAAGTGGAGGGTATGGCTACACCTTC
CASASGGYGYTF
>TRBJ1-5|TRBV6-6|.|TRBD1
TGTGCCAGCAGTTACTGGCAGGGGGATCAGCCCCAGCATTTT
CASSYWQGDQPQHF